Below, 24 T cell receptor beta chains from the same sample are listed, as sequenced in a study of blood T cell repertoires in COVID-19. Sequenced by immunoSEQ multiplex PCR; TCRdb stores in-frame clones only, minus some. This table has 200,000 to 250,000 clones, about four fifths appearing once. The sequenced sample was peripheral blood. The receptors here all came from a woman of 80 years or more with acute or convalescent COVID-19.

The genes are TRBV24-1 and TRBJ2-1; 7 positions match TRBD1. The CDR3 is made up of 14 amino acids. Germline-derived CDR1 and CDR2 are KGHDR and SFDVKD. V lost 9 bases and J lost 5; bases outside the gene matches: 9. DNA of the CDR3: TGTGCCACCTCTTGGGGGACAGATGACAATGAGCAGTTCTTC. Encoded protein: CATSWGTDDNEQFF.

V gene TRBV3-1 (or the pseudogene TRBV3-2) combines with J gene TRBJ1-4; 9 bases match TRBD1. Germline lookup yields CDR1 LGHDT and CDR2 YNNKEL (reference sequence). With 2 bases clipped from V and 7 bases from J, the junction kept 5 bases outside the gene matches. The CDR3 loop spans 15 amino acids. The CDR3 DNA is TGTGCCAGCAGCCAACTACAGGGGGCGGGTGAAAAACTGTTTTTT. Translated, it gives CASSQLQGAGEKLFF.

Only a few counts were recorded for this clone. The V and J genes are TRBV15 and TRBJ1-3; TRBD1 is a possible D gene (6 bases). The CDR3 runs to 15 residues. Germline V gives CDR1 LNHNV, CDR2 YYDKDF (reference sequence). The V end was cut by 0 bases, the J end by 2 bases, with 8 bases between. The CDR3 DNA is TGTGCCACCAGCAGAGATGCAGGGGCTGGAAACACCATATATTTT. Residues: CATSRDAGAGNTIYF.

This clone appeared once. Other DNA sequences within the sample encode an identical CDR3. This chain joins TRBV12-3 or TRBV12-4 and TRBJ1-1; 7 nucleotides agree with TRBD1. V was pared by 5 bases and J by 3 bases, with 3 bases of the junction left unmatched. CDR3 size: 13 residues. The CDR3 loop reads CASSPTGDTEAFF. In nucleotides, the CDR3 is TGTGCCAGCAGTCCAACAGGGGACACTGAAGCTTTCTTT.

V and J are TRBV5-1 and TRBJ2-7; maybe TRBD1 (7 bases). V shed 4 bases and J shed 5 bases, with 19 bases lying between them. The germline CDR1 and CDR2 sequences are SGHRS and YFSETQ. CDR3 size: 15 residues. The CDR3 loop reads CASSPRRGGGDEQYF. The CDR3 DNA sequence: TGCGCCAGCAGCCCGCGGCGAGGGGGCGGGGACGAGCAGTACTTC.

Comment on this clone: Sequence at one end of the junction differs from germline and may be a read error. The chain recombines TRBV7-7 with TRBJ2-2; 7 bases match TRBD1. There are 16 residues in the CDR3. Germline V lookup: CDR1 SSHAT, CDR2 FNYEAQ (reference sequence). CDR3 protein: CASSLTTGKDTGELFF. CDR3 coding DNA: TGTGCTAGCAGCTTAACGACAGGGAAGGACACCGGGGAGCTGTTTTTT.

V and J are TRBV12-5 and TRBJ2-3; 8 positions agree with TRBD1. J gave up 2 bases and V 11 bases, and 9 bases lay outside the gene matches. This CDR3 comprises 14 residues. From germline, CDR1 is LGHNT and CDR2 FRNRAP. The CDR3 protein is CASCRDRTTDTQYF. The DNA of the CDR3 is TGTGCTTCTTGCCGGGACAGGACCACAGATACGCAGTATTTT.

The V gene is TRBV5-1, the J gene TRBJ1-3, with D perhaps matching TRBD1 (6 bases). V was clipped by 4 bases and J by 6 bases, with 14 bases between them. The germline V gene encodes CDR1 SGHRS and CDR2 YFSETQ. The CDR3 covers 14 residues. The CDR3 nucleotides are TGCGCCAGCAGCCCGCAGGGGAATGAAAACACCATATATTTT. Translated, it gives CASSPQGNENTIYF.

This clone has a count of ten or more. The genes are TRBV25-1 and TRBJ2-7; D may be TRBD1 (5 bases). V lost 4 bases to trimming and J lost 2 bases, with 12 bases between them. Germline CDR1 reads MGHDK; CDR2 reads SYGVNS. The CDR3 runs to 14 residues. The CDR3 loop reads CASSGQTDPYEQYF. The CDR3 DNA sequence: TGTGCCAGCAGTGGACAGACCGACCCCTACGAGCAGTACTTC.

This clone was recorded once. The chain joins TRBV19 to TRBJ1-2, with TRBD1 matching over 12 bases. There are 13 residues in the CDR3. In germline, CDR1 is LNHDA, CDR2 SQIVND (reference sequence). After removal of 9 bases from V and 8 bases from J, the junction contained 7 bases not matched to a gene. DNA of the CDR3: TGTGCCAGCAGGGGACAGGGGGCTGGGGGCTACACCTTC. It encodes CASRGQGAGGYTF. Using reference TRBV19 and TRBJ1-2 for the parts outside the CDR3, the full variable domain is DGGITQSPKYLFRKEGQNVTLSCEQNLNHDAMYWYRQDPGQGLRLIYYSQIVNDFQKGDIAEGYSVSREKKESFPLTVTSAQKNPTAFYLCASRGQGAGGYTFGSGTRLTVV.

This clone was seen just once. This chain links TRBV5-8 with TRBJ1-3, with TRBD1 matching over 7 bases. The CDR3 totals 15 residues. Germline V gene data show CDR1 as SGHTS and CDR2 as YDEGEE. V trimming: 3 bases; J trimming: 4 bases; junction bases outside the gene matches: 7. The chain's CDR3 is CASSWTGTAGNTIYF. CDR3 in DNA: TGTGCCAGCAGCTGGACCGGGACAGCCGGAAACACCATATATTTT.

This chain connects TRBV11-3 to TRBJ2-3; the D is unclear. Germline lookup yields CDR1 SGHNT and CDR2 YENEEA. This CDR3 region has 14 residues. V lost 1 base and J lost 0, with 5 bases in between. CDR3 coding DNA: TGTGCCAGCAGCTTAGCCCGGAGCACAGATACGCAGTATTTT. Translating gives CASSLARSTDTQYF.

This clone was found once. The chain combines TRBV9 with TRBJ2-3; a possible D gene is TRBD2 (5 bases). Per the germline V gene, CDR1 is SGDLS and CDR2 is YYNGEE. The CDR3 is 14 amino acids. V lost 0 bases to trimming and J lost 7 bases, with 12 bases between them. CDR3 in amino acids: CASSVEGGGHTQYF. DNA of the CDR3: TGTGCCAGCAGCGTAGAGGGTGGAGGTCATACGCAGTATTTT.

This rearrangement joins TRBV19 to TRBJ1-5, with 9 bases that match TRBD1. This CDR3 is 15 amino acids long. Germline loops: CDR1 LNHDA, CDR2 SQIVND (reference sequence). The ends lost 8 bases at V and 6 bases at J; junction bases unmatched: 11. DNA for the CDR3: TGTGCCAGTTCTGATTACAGGGGGCTGAGTCAGCCCCAGCATTTT. Amino acid sequence: CASSDYRGLSQPQHF.

The V gene is TRBV7-3, the J gene TRBJ2-1; D is perhaps TRBD2 (6 bases). Trimming took 5 bases from V and 9 from J, leaving 23 bases between them. CDR3 size: 16 residues. The V gene's germline CDR1 is SGHTA and CDR2 FQGTGA. The CDR3 DNA reads as TGTGCCAGCAGCCCTAGTGGGGTCCTATTGGGGGGTGAGCAGTTCTTC. It encodes CASSPSGVLLGGEQFF.

About this clone: This CDR3 is also generated by other DNA sequences in the sample. V and J are TRBV3-1 (or the pseudogene TRBV3-2) and TRBJ1-3; D is possibly TRBD1 (6 bases). This CDR3 spans 13 amino acids. V was shortened by 4 bases and J by 3 bases, with 7 bases between the two germline ends. CDR1 and CDR2 from the germline V gene are LGHDT and YNNKEL (reference sequence). CDR3 nucleotides: TGTGCCAGCAGCCCCAGGGGTGGAAACACCATATATTTT. Translated, it gives CASSPRGGNTIYF.

The CDR3 is CASSPIATNEKLFF. The DNA for the CDR3 is TGTGCCAGCAGTCCCATAGCAACTAATGAAAAACTGTTTTTT. The gene calls are TRBV6-5 and TRBJ1-4; D is undetermined. Deletions cut 5 bases from V and 0 bases from J, with 7 bases between. Per the germline V gene, CDR1 is MNHEY and CDR2 is SVGAGI. The CDR3 length is 14 residues.

The V gene is TRBV6-2 or TRBV6-3, the J gene TRBJ2-1; 11 nucleotides line up with TRBD2. The CDR3 length is 21 residues. CDR1 and CDR2 (germline): MNHEY, SVGEGT. The V segment lost 0 bases and the J segment 5 bases; nucleotides outside the gene matches: 18. The CDR3 is CASSYSGLGASGGLTDNEQFF. CDR3 sequence (DNA): TGTGCCAGCAGTTACTCGGGTCTTGGGGCTAGCGGGGGGCTGACGGACAATGAGCAGTTCTTC.

The chain carries TRBV6-4 and TRBJ2-1; 10 positions match TRBD2. The ends lost 4 bases at V and 8 bases at J; junction bases unmatched: 5. The CDR3 runs 14 residues. Germline CDR1 is MRHNA and CDR2 is SNTAGT. The CDR3 nucleotides read TGTGCCAGCAGTGTTAGCGGGGGGATTGATGAGCAGTTCTTC. It is translated as CASSVSGGIDEQFF.

The table lists this clone with a few counts. V and J are TRBV6-5 and TRBJ1-2, with 7 bases aligning to TRBD1. Germline V gene sequence: CDR1 MNHEY, CDR2 SVGAGI. V shed 5 bases, J shed 7 bases, and the junction held 13 bases outside the gene matches. The CDR3 runs to 15 residues. CDR3 nucleotide sequence: TGTGCCAGCAGTCGAGACAGGGTGGGGGGCTCTGGCTACACCTTC. This gives the protein CASSRDRVGGSGYTF.

This chain connects TRBV11-3 to TRBJ2-2; 16 bases match TRBD2. The V segment lost 5 bases and the J segment 7 bases; nucleotides outside the gene matches: 4. Germline lookup yields CDR1 SGHNT and CDR2 YENEEA. This CDR3 has 16 residues. The CDR3 spells CASSAGLAGGLGELFF. DNA for the CDR3: TGTGCCAGCAGCGCGGGACTAGCGGGGGGGCTCGGGGAGCTGTTTTTT.

The V gene is TRBV18, the J gene TRBJ2-3; 9 bases map to TRBD1. The ends lost 3 bases at V and 0 bases at J; junction bases unmatched: 1. Germline values: CDR1 KGHSH, CDR2 LQKENI. The length of the CDR3 is 15 residues. Written as DNA, the CDR3 is TGTGCCAGCTCACCGGGGACAGGGAGCACAGATACGCAGTATTTT. The encoded protein is CASSPGTGSTDTQYF.

V usage is TRBV9 and J usage is TRBJ2-1, with TRBD2 matching 12 bases. The trim removed 0 bases at V and 6 bases at J, leaving 4 bases unmatched. This CDR3 contains 16 residues. Germline V lookup: CDR1 SGDLS, CDR2 YYNGEE. This CDR3 is CASSVALTSGSNEQFF. CDR3 sequence (DNA): TGTGCCAGCAGCGTAGCCCTGACTAGCGGGAGCAATGAGCAGTTCTTC.

On this clone itself: One end of the junction is discordant with germline, which a read error may explain. The chain has TRBV7-7 and TRBJ2-5; 10 nucleotides match TRBD1. Germline V gives CDR1 SSHAT, CDR2 FNYEAQ (reference sequence). The CDR3 spans 13 residues. CDR3 sequence (DNA): TGTGCTAGCAGCTCCGGGACAGGGGCGACCCAGTACTTC. It specifies CASSSGTGATQYF.